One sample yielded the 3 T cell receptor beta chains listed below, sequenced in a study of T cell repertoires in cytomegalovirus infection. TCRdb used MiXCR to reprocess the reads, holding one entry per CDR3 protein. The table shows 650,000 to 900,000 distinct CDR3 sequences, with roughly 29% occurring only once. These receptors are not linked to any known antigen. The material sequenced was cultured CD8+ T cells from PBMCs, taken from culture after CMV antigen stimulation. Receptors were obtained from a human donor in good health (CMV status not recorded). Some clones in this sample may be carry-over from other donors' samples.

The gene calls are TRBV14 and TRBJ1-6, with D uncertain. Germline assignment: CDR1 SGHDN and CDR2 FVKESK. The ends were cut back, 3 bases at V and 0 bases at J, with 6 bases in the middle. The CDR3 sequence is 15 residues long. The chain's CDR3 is CASSQMGSYNSPLHF. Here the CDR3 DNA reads TGTGCCAGCAGCCAGATGGGCTCCTATAATTCACCCCTCCACTTT.

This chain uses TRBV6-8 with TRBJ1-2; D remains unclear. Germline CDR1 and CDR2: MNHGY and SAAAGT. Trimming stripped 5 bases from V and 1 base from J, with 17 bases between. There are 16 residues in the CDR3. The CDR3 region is CASSGWTAEFNYGYTF. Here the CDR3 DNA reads TGTGCCAGCAGTGGATGGACCGCCGAATTTAACTATGGCTACACCTTC.

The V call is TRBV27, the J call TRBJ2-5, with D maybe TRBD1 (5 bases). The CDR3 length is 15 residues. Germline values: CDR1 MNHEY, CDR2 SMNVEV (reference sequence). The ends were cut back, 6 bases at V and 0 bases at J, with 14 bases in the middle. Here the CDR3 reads CASRGVSVDQETQYF. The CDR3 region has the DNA TGTGCCAGCAGAGGGGTTTCTGTGGACCAAGAGACCCAGTACTTC.